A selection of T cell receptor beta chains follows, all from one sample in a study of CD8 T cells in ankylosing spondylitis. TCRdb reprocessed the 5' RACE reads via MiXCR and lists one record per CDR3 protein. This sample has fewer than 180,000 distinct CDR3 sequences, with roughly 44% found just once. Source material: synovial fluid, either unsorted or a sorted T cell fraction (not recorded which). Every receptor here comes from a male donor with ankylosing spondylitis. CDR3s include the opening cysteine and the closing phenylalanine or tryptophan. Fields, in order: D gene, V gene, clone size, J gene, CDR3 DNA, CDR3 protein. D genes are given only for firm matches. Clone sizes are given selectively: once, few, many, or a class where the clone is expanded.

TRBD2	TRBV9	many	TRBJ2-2	TGTGCCAGCAGCCTTTTAGCGGGAGGGAACACCGGGGAGCTGTTTTTT	CASSLLAGGNTGELFF
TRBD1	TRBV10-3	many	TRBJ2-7	TGTGCCATCAGTACCCCCGGGGACAGCGCCTACGAGCAGTACTTC	CAISTPGDSAYEQYF
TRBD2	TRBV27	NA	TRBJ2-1	TGTGCCAGCAGCCCCAGGACTAGTAGAAGGAATGAGCAGTTCTTC	CASSPRTSRRNEQFF
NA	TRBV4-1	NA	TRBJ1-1	TGCGCCAGCAGCCAACGGGCCATGAACACTGAAGCTTTCTTT	CASSQRAMNTEAFF
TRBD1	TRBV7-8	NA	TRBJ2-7	TGTGCCAGCAGCCCCTACCAGGGGGTGGCGTACGAGCAGTACTTC	CASSPYQGVAYEQYF
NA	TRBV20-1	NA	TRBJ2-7	TGCAGTGCTGCACCGCGGGTTTTCTCCTACGAGCAGTACTTC	CSAAPRVFSYEQYF
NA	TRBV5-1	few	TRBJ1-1	TGCGCCAGCAGCTTGGCTGGGGCCGGTGAAGCTTTCTTT	CASSLAGAGEAFF
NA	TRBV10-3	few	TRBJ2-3	TGTGCCATCAGTGGGGGTTTTGGGACGGATACGCAGTATTTT	CAISGGFGTDTQYF
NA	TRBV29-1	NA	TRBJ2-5	TGCAGCGTTGAAGATCCAGGGATCGGGAAAACCCTATGGGAGACCCAGTACTTC	CSVEDPGIGKTLWETQYF
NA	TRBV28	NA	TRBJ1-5	TGTGCCAGCAGTTTCAGGGTCTGGGGGTATCAGCCCCAGCATTTT	CASSFRVWGYQPQHF
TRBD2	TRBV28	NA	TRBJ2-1	TGTGCCAGCAGTTTCCCCAGCGGGATTTGGTACAATGAGCAGTTCTTC	CASSFPSGIWYNEQFF
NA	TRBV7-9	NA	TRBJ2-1	TGTGCCAGCAGCTTTCTAGCGCTTGGGGTTTACAATGAGCAGTTCTTC	CASSFLALGVYNEQFF
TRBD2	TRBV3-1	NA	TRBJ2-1	TGTGCCAGCAGCCGCGTTAGCGGGAAGGGGGGCCTAAAGAATGAGCAGTTCTTC	CASSRVSGKGGLKNEQFF
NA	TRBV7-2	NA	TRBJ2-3	TGTGCCAGCAGCTGGGAGGTAGGGTCAGATACGCAGTATTTT	CASSWEVGSDTQYF
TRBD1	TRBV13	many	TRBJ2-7	TGTGCCAGCAGCTCACTGGGACAGGGAAACTACGAGCAGTACTTC	CASSSLGQGNYEQYF
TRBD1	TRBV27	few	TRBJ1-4	TGTGCCAGCAGTATGACAGGGTGGTATGAAAAACTGTTTTTT	CASSMTGWYEKLFF